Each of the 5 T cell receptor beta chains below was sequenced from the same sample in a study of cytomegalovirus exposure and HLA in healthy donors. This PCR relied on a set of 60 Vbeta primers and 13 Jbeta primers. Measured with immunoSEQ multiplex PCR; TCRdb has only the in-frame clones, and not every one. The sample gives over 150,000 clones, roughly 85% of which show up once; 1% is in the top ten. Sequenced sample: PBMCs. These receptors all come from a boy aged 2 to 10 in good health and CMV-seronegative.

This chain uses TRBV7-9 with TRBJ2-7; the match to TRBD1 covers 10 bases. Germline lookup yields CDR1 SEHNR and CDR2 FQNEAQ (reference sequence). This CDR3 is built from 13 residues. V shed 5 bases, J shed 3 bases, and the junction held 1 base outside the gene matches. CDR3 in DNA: TGTGCCAGCAGCCGGGACAGGGGCTACGAGCAGTACGTC. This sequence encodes CASSRDRGYEQYV.

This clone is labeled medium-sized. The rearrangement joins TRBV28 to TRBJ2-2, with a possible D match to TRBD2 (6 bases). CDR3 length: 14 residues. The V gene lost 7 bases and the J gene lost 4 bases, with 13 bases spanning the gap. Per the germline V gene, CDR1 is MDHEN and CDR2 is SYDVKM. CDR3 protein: CASIGGGPTGELFF. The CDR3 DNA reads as TGTGCCAGCATCGGGGGAGGCCCCACCGGGGAGCTGTTTTTT. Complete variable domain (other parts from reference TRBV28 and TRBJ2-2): DVKVTQSSRYLVKRTGEKVFLECVQDMDHENMFWYRQDPGLGLRLIYFSYDVKMKEKGDIPEGYSVSREKKERFSLILESASTNQTSMYLCASIGGGPTGELFFGEGSRLTVL.

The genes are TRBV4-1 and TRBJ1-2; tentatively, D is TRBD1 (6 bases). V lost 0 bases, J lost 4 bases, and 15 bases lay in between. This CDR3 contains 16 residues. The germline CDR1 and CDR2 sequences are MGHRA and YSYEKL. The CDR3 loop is CASSQDGGTERYGYTF. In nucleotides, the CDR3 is TGCGCCAGCAGCCAAGATGGGGGCACAGAACGCTATGGCTACACCTTC.

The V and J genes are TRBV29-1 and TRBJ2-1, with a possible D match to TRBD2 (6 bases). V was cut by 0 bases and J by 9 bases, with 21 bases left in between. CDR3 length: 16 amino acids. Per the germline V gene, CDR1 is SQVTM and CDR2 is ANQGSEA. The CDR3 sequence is CSVEDSQTRAGGEQFF. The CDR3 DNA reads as TGCAGCGTTGAAGACTCACAGACTAGGGCCGGGGGTGAGCAGTTCTTC.

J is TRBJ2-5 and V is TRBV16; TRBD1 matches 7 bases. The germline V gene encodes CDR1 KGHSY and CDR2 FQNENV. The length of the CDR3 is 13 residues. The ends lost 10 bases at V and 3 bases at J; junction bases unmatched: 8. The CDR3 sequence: CATSPGTEETQYF. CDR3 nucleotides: TGTGCCACCTCCCCCGGGACAGAAGAGACCCAGTACTTC.